The sample holds a few counts of the clone carrying this TCR beta chain. The germline V gene has CDR1 SGHTA and CDR2 FQGTGA. With V trimmed by 5 bases and J by 6 bases, 2 bases remained unmatched. This CDR3 contains 14 residues. The entry originates in a study of CD8+ T cells in alopecia areata. Study background: Among treated patients, oral tofacitinib was administered at 5 to 10 mg twice daily.

Isolated RNA was reverse transcribed into cDNA used as the sequencing template. Sequencing was performed with immunoSEQ multiplex PCR; in TCRdb, only in-frame clones are kept and a portion is missing. The sample records roughly 150,000 clones, around 47% being singletons. J is TRBJ2-3 and V is TRBV7-3; 13 bases agree with TRBD2. The clonotype was recovered from a human donor with alopecia areata. The sample comprised CD4+ T cells sorted from blood. CDR3 region: CASSPTSGGDTQYF. For the CDR3, the DNA is TGTGCCAGCAGCCCGACTAGCGGGGGGGATACGCAGTATTTT.